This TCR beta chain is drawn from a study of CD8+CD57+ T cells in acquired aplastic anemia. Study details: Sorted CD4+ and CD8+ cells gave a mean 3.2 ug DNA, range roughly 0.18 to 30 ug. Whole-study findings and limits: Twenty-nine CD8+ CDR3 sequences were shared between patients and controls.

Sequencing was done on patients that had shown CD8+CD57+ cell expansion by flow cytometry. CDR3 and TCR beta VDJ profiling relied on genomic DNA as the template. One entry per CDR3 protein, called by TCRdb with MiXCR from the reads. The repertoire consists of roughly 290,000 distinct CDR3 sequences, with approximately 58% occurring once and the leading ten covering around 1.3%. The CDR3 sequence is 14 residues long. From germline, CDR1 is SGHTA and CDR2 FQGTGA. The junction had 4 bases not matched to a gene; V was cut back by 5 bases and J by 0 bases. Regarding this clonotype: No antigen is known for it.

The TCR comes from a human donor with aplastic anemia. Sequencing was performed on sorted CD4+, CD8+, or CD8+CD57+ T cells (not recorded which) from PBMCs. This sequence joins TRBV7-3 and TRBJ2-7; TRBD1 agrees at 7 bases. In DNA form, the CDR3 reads TGTGCCAGCAGCGACAGGGTTAGCTCCTACGAGCAGTACTTC. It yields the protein CASSDRVSSYEQYF.